This T cell receptor (beta chain) originates from a study of beta chain features in type 1 diabetes. Study details: Examination covered almost 110,000,000 sorted cells spanning all samples. General study results and limits: Within each of all four CD4+ subsets, Type 1 diabetes patients had TCRB CDR3s that were moderately but significantly shorter. Individuals with type 1 diabetes displayed fewer insertions and more deletions at VDJ junctions. It was among patients, rather than healthy donors, that naive, central memory and Treg TCRB repertoires appeared more similar.

This CDR3 has 17 amino acids. J lost 2 bases, V lost 0 bases, and 4 bases had no gene match. Germline lookup yields CDR1 LGHNA and CDR2 YSLEER. Isolated RNA was reverse transcribed in full, so expressed TCRB transcripts were sequenced. Here immunoSEQ multiplex PCR was the method, and the copy in TCRdb shows in-frame clones only, minus some. The sample holds hundreds of thousands of clones, approximately 10% seen once. Regarding this clone: The antigen remains unidentified.

The material sequenced was naive CD4+ T cells from blood. This receptor was identified in a woman in her twenties or thirties in good health. The gene calls are TRBV4-3 and TRBJ2-3; TRBD2 aligns across 11 bases. The CDR3, as DNA: TGCGCCAGCAGCCAAGAGGGGACTAGCGGTTCCACAGATACGCAGTATTTT. Residues: CASSQEGTSGSTDTQYF.